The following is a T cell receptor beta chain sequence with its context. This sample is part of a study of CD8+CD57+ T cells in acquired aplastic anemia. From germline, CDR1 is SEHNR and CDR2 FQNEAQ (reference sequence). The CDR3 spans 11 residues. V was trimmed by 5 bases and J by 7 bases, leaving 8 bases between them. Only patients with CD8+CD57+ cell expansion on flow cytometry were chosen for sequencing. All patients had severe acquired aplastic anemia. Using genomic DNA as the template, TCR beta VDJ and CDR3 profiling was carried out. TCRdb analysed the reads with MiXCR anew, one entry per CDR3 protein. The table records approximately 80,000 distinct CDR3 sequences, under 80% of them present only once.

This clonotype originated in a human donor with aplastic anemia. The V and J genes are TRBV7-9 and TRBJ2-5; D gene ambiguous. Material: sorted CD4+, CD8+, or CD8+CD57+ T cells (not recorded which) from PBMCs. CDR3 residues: CASSRRRTQYF. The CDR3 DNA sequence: TGTGCCAGCAGCCGCCGGAGGACCCAGTACTTC.